The present T cell receptor beta chain was sequenced within a study of graft-versus-host responses after intestinal transplantation. Background on the study: Recipients obtained multivisceral, liver-intestinal, or isolated intestinal transplants. Recipients uniformly received anti-thymocyte globulin induction, followed by tacrolimus and steroids for approximately 3 years.

Clones were read by immunoSEQ multiplex PCR, and TCRdb kept only the in-frame ones, dropping some. Among about 9,500 clones listed, 25% to 30% were seen once. The study plated some 200,000 CFSE-labeled responders with some 200,000 irradiated, violet-dye-labeled stimulators. The CDR3 contains 16 residues. The ends lost 4 bases at V and 2 bases at J; junction bases unmatched: 11. Germline lookup yields CDR1 MDHEN and CDR2 SYDVKM. The source was alloreactive CD4+ T cells from a mixed lymphocyte reaction culture, collected before intestinal transplant. Subset indicated: CFSE-low proliferating T cells sorted from roughly 6-day pre-transplant mixed lymphocyte reaction (GvH or HvG direction). The clonotype was recovered from a human patient who received an intestinal transplant. The V and J genes are TRBV28 and TRBJ2-7; TRBD1 aligns across 7 bases. In DNA form, the CDR3 reads TGTGCCAGCAGTTCCGACAATGAAGGGACAGCCTACGAGCAGTACTTC. Translated, it gives CASSSDNEGTAYEQYF.